The clone carrying this T cell receptor beta chain was counted once. The source of the sample is a study of blood T cell repertoires in COVID-19. About the research overall: Collection of acute and convalescent COVID-19 samples took place in the United States, Italy and Spain. PBMCs, B-cell-depleted T cells, or T cells were the source of the cDNA or gDNA that made up the material.

Method: immunoSEQ multiplex PCR; TCRdb's copy keeps in-frame clones and lacks some. The repertoire consists of roughly 180,000 clones, with roughly 86% occurring once and the leading ten covering 6% to 9%. The sequencing input was peripheral blood. The receptor was isolated from a man aged 40-55 years who had recovered from COVID-19.

The CDR3 region has the DNA TGTGCCAGCAGACGCAGCGGGGGGGATCAGTTCTTC. It yields the protein CASRRSGGDQFF. The chain recombines TRBV28 with TRBJ2-1, with TRBD2 matching 10 bases. Germline assignment: CDR1 MDHEN and CDR2 SYDVKM. The CDR3 runs to 12 residues. The V segment lost 6 bases and the J segment 13 bases; nucleotides outside the gene matches: 6.